This paragraph reports one T cell receptor beta chain. Its antigen target is currently unknown. No base-level quality is on record; no much larger clone is a single base apart. The immunoSEQ Assay, a bias-controlled multiplex PCR, was used to amplify TCRbeta CDR3 regions from genomic DNA. In the authors' own workflow: Nucleated cell counts per sample were estimated from amplification of reference gene primers within the assay. To quantify the absolute abundance of each unique TCRbeta CDR3 rearrangement, sequence reads were collapsed and filtered. For each sample, productive Simpson clonality was calculated as the square root of Simpson's diversity index across productive rearrangements. TCRdb stores this immuneACCESS table with in-frame sequences only. Part of the clones is absent; in the studies checked, under half of the shortfall reflects unresolved V genes, and no reason is known for the rest. The V and J calls and clone size were taken over from that table, and D and trimming were inferred from the DNA. In all, the sample holds approximately 180,000 clones, and more than 75% of those were seen once. The ten largest clones represent roughly 8.1% of the sample.

Whole blood was collected in K2EDTA tubes by collaborating institutions according to the institutions' own protocols. For TCRbeta analysis, collaborator samples were shipped as frozen whole blood, as isolated PBMCs, or as DNA extracted from either sample type. This specimen belongs to a study of blood T cell repertoires in COVID-19 (dated by TCRdb to 2020 to 2022). With respect to the entire study: The collaborator samples originated in the United States, Italy and Spain and spanned the acute and convalescent phases of COVID-19. The material from the prospective study consisted of cDNA or gDNA derived from T cells, B-cell-depleted T cells, or PBMCs. Deeply sampled blood TCRbeta repertoires from subjects exposed to, actively infected with, or recovered from COVID-19 were included in the dataset. The repertoires were released in a freely available public database meant as a resource for research on the immune response to SARS-CoV-2. Samples came from the ongoing ImmuneRACE study (first 160 participants) plus 1,254 subjects from 6 global collaborators. The sample metadata nearly always contained a de-identified subject ID, COVID-19 status, age in years and sex. Where HLA class I and class II types were available, the types were taken from metadata supplied by the sample provider, not from assay-based typing. Findings and caveats that apply to the study as a whole: The quantity of clinical and demographic metadata differed by source and by participant and was supplied without curation.

The trim is 5 bases for V and 1 base for J, with a gap of 18 bases between the germline ends. Including the terminal cysteine and phenylalanine, the CDR3 comprises 16 residues. Kept here is only the CDR3 DNA, which spans 48 bases and is read in frame from base 1. CDR1 SGHTA and CDR2 FQGNSA are derived from the germline V gene. The rearranged segments are TRBV7-2 and TRBJ2-7; tentative D gene TRBD2, with 6 bases matching. The specimen sequenced was peripheral blood. This TCR was recovered from a woman in her 70s with acute or convalescent COVID-19. The DNA sequence is as follows: TGTGCCAGCAGCCCTGTCTCTAGCGCACCTTCCTACGAGCAGTACTTC. Its protein reads: CASSPVSSAPSYEQYF.